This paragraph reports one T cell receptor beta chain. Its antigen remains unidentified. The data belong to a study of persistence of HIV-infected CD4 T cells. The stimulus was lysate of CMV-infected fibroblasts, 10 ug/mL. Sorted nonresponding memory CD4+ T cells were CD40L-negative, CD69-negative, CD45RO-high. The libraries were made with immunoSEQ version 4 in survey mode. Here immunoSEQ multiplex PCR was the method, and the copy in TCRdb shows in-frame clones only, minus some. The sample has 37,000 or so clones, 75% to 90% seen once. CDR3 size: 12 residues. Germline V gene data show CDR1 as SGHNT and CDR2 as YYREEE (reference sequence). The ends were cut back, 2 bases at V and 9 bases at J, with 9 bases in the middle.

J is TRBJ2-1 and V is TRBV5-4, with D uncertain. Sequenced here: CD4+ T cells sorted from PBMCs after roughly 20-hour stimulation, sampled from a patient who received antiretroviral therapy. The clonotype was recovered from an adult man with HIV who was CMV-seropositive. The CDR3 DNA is TGTGCCAGCAGCTTACCCCCCTCTGAGCAGTTCTTC. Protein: CASSLPPSEQFF.